The 20 T cell receptor beta chains in this list originate from one sample, sequenced in a study of graft-versus-host responses after intestinal transplantation. These receptors have no known antigen. The repertoire was sequenced with immunoSEQ multiplex PCR; TCRdb's copy has only in-frame clones and lacks some. The table records under 150,000 clones, 80% to 95% of them present only once. The material sequenced was unstimulated CD4+ T cells sorted from spleen or lymph node cells, taken before intestinal transplant. The receptors were gathered from a human donor who received an intestinal transplant.

The V call is TRBV28, the J call TRBJ1-3; 7 nucleotides match TRBD1. The trim removed 7 bases at V and 5 bases at J, leaving 20 bases unmatched. Germline lookup yields CDR1 MDHEN and CDR2 SYDVKM. The CDR3 consists of 18 residues. This chain's CDR3 is CASNPNRGRSIARNTIYF. CDR3 DNA: TGTGCCAGCAACCCTAACAGGGGCCGTTCAATAGCCCGAAACACCATATATTTT.

The V gene is TRBV10-2, the J gene TRBJ1-1, with D perhaps matching TRBD1 (6 bases). The CDR3 loop spans 14 amino acids. Trimming took 7 bases from V and 1 from J, leaving 13 bases between them. From germline, CDR1 is WSHSY and CDR2 SAAADI. The CDR3 nucleotides read TGCGCCAGCATTCGAGGGGGGGGGAACACTGAAGCTTTCTTT. Translating it yields CASIRGGGNTEAFF.

V gene TRBV6-5 combines with J gene TRBJ1-5; D remains unclear. V was clipped by 5 bases and J by 8 bases, with 16 bases between them. The germline gives CDR1 MNHEY, CDR2 SVGAGI. The CDR3 has 14 residues. CDR3 nucleotide sequence: TGTGCCAGCAGTCCGAGGAATGTAGTTGAGCCCCAGCATTTT. Its translation: CASSPRNVVEPQHF.

The chain joins TRBV7-8 to TRBJ2-7; D uncertain. Trimming removed 6 bases at V and 5 bases at J, with 17 bases between. CDR1 is SGHVS, CDR2 FQNEAQ, per germline. This CDR3 has 14 amino acids. DNA of the CDR3: TGTGCCAGCAGTAAATATACTCGAGAGGACGAGCAGTACTTC. Translated: CASSKYTREDEQYF. The variable domain in full, with the rest retrieved from reference TRBV7-8 and TRBJ2-7, is GAGVSQSPRYKVAKRGQDVALRCDPISGHVSLFWYQQALGQGPEFLTYFQNEAQLDKSGLPSDRFFAERPEGSVSTLKIQRTQQEDSAVYLCASSKYTREDEQYFGPGTRLTVT.

This clone was seen a handful of times. The rearrangement links TRBV19 to TRBJ1-2; possibly TRBD1 for D (5 bases). Trimming cost V 5 bases and J 4 bases, with 17 bases left between them. The CDR3 length is 15 residues. Germline V gene sequence: CDR1 LNHDA, CDR2 SQIVND (reference sequence). The CDR3 nucleotides are TGTGCCAGTAGTCCGAACCCGCCAGGGATCTATGGCTACACCTTC. It specifies CASSPNPPGIYGYTF.

J is TRBJ2-7 and V is TRBV18, with a possible D match to TRBD1 (6 bases). CDR3 length equals 14 residues. Trimming pared 1 base from V and 1 base from J, leaving 8 bases between. CDR1 and CDR2 from the germline V gene are KGHSH and LQKENI. The CDR3 here is CASSPQDSSYEQYF. DNA of the CDR3: TGTGCCAGCTCACCACAGGACAGTTCCTACGAGCAGTACTTC.

The chain couples TRBV27 to TRBJ2-5; 8 positions agree with TRBD2. This CDR3 spans 18 amino acids. The J segment lost 5 bases and the V segment lost 1 base, leaving 15 bases of the junction unmatched. The germline CDR1 and CDR2 sequences are MNHEY and SMNVEV (reference sequence). The CDR3 DNA follows: TGTGCCAGCAGTTTATTCCCCATCGGCGGGAGGACAAAGGAGACCCAGTACTTC. Its protein product is CASSLFPIGGRTKETQYF.

The CDR3 reads CASSLYPKKYF. The CDR3 DNA reads as TGTGCCAGCAGCCTCTATCCTAAGAAGTACTTC. V usage is TRBV11-2 and J usage is TRBJ2-7; D not resolved. V was cut by 5 bases and J by 11 bases, with 13 bases left in between. This CDR3 has 11 residues. Per the germline V gene, CDR1 is SGHAT and CDR2 is FQNNGV.

V gene TRBV27 combines with J gene TRBJ2-1; 9 bases are shared with TRBD2. Germline V gene data show CDR1 as MNHEY and CDR2 as SMNVEV (reference sequence). This CDR3 is 16 amino acids long. The junction had 15 bases not matched to a gene; V was cut back by 7 bases and J by 8 bases. CDR3 sequence: CASKSSGMRAGDEQFF. The CDR3 coding sequence is TGTGCCAGCAAATCTAGCGGGATGAGGGCGGGCGATGAGCAGTTCTTC.

The V and J genes are TRBV7-9 and TRBJ2-2, with 8 bases lining up with TRBD1. Losses at the gene ends were 5 bases for V and 4 bases for J; bases not matched to a gene: 6. The CDR3 extends over 15 amino acids. Germline CDR1 is SEHNR and CDR2 is FQNEAQ (reference sequence). The CDR3 bases are TGTGCCAGCAGCGACGACAGGGGTGCCACCGGGGAGCTGTTTTTT. It specifies CASSDDRGATGELFF.

The CDR3 nucleotides are TGTGCCAGCTCACCACCGGTACGGCGCTATGGCTACACCTTC. This codes for CASSPPVRRYGYTF. The rearrangement links TRBV18 to TRBJ1-2; D gene ambiguous. With 0 bases removed from V and 4 bases from J, the gap between germline ends came to 9 bases. CDR1 and CDR2 from the germline V gene are KGHSH and LQKENI. The CDR3 is made up of 14 amino acids.

The V call is TRBV11-2, the J call TRBJ2-1; 8 bases align to TRBD2. CDR3 length equals 14 residues. Germline values: CDR1 SGHAT, CDR2 FQNNGV. V shed 2 bases, J shed 10 bases, and the junction held 7 bases outside the gene matches. This chain's CDR3 is CASSLRGAGGEQFF. CDR3 DNA sequence: TGTGCCAGCAGCTTAAGGGGGGCGGGGGGCGAGCAGTTCTTC. Supplemented by reference TRBV11-2 and TRBJ2-1, the full variable domain reads EAGVAQSPRYKIIEKRQSVAFWCNPISGHATLYWYQQILGQGPKLLIQFQNNGVVDDSQLPKDRFSAERLKGVDSTLKIQPAKLEDSAVYLCASSLRGAGGEQFFGPGTRLTVL.

This chain links TRBV2 with TRBJ1-1, with no clear D. Trimming shortened V by 3 bases and J by 6 bases, and 14 bases separated the two germline ends. The germline gives CDR1 SNHLY, CDR2 FYNNEI. The CDR3 totals 14 residues. CDR3 protein: CASSDWEVRAEAFF. DNA of the CDR3: TGTGCCAGCAGTGATTGGGAAGTCCGGGCTGAAGCTTTCTTT.

The CDR3 region has the DNA TGCGCCAGCAGCCCCGATCCAAAGTACACAGATACGCAGTATTTT. This encodes CASSPDPKYTDTQYF. The rearrangement joins TRBV5-1 to TRBJ2-3; no clear D. The germline gives CDR1 SGHRS, CDR2 YFSETQ. This CDR3 spans 15 amino acids. Trimming removed 4 bases at V and 2 bases at J, with 14 bases between.

The CDR3 is CASSSPRTGTGKETQYF. CDR3 sequence (DNA): TGTGCCAGCAGCTCTCCCCGGACCGGGACAGGGAAAGAGACCCAGTACTTC. The rearrangement joins TRBV7-9 to TRBJ2-5, with 9 bases matching TRBD1. Germline V gene data show CDR1 as SEHNR and CDR2 as FQNEAQ (reference sequence). With V trimmed by 4 bases and J by 3 bases, 12 bases remained unmatched. The CDR3 extends over 17 amino acids.

The chain combines TRBV27 with TRBJ1-2; D remains unclear. Trimming stripped 4 bases from V and 8 bases from J, with 23 bases between. Germline V CDR1 and CDR2: MNHEY, SMNVEV (reference sequence). The CDR3 totals 16 residues. Here the CDR3 DNA reads TGTGCCAGCAGTTCCCTGACCCGATCCGGGCGAGCAGGCTACACCTTC. Its translation: CASSSLTRSGRAGYTF.

The chain combines TRBV6-5 with TRBJ2-5; no clear D. The V gene's germline CDR1 is MNHEY and CDR2 SVGAGI. The ends were cut back, 1 base at V and 0 bases at J, with 12 bases in the middle. CDR3 size: 16 residues. The DNA for the CDR3 is TGTGCCAGCAGTTACTACCCGACTCTGTACCAAGAGACCCAGTACTTC. Its translation: CASSYYPTLYQETQYF.

This chain links TRBV10-3 with TRBJ1-1, with 7 bases lining up with TRBD1. Losses at the gene ends were 10 bases for V and 4 bases for J; bases not matched to a gene: 15. Germline CDR1 reads ENHRY; CDR2 reads SYGVKD. The CDR3 runs 15 residues. The CDR3 here is CATSGDSPGRTEAFF. CDR3 in DNA: TGTGCCACCAGCGGGGACAGCCCTGGGCGCACTGAAGCTTTCTTT.

J is TRBJ2-6 and V is TRBV7-8, with 7 bases lining up with TRBD1. CDR1 and CDR2 (germline): SGHVS, FQNEAQ. Losses at the gene ends were 3 bases for V and 0 bases for J; bases not matched to a gene: 2. The CDR3 covers 16 residues. The CDR3 nucleotides read TGTGCCAGCAGCTTTGGGACAGCCTCTGGGGCCAACGTCCTGACTTTC. Translated, it gives CASSFGTASGANVLTF.

This clone was counted only a few times. Since no conserved phenylalanine or tryptophan closes the CDR3, a read error is the likely cause. The DNA is omitted, as the CDR3 cannot be located on it reliably, and the CDR3 follows TCRdb's listing. The chain carries TRBV21-1 and TRBJ1-1; the table calls TRBD1, which could not be checked here. TRBV21-1 is shown as a pseudogene. A total of 11 residues make up the CDR3, ends included. The CDR3 is CASSMDRGLPP.